Included here is one T cell receptor (beta chain) sequence, with context. This entry belongs to a study of blood T cell repertoires in COVID-19. Study-wide context: The cDNA or gDNA used as material had been derived from T cells, B-cell-depleted T cells, or PBMCs.

V lost 0 bases and J lost 3, with 15 bases in between. This CDR3 region has 16 residues. CDR1 and CDR2 (germline): SGHRS, YFSETQ. Methods used by the authors: Researchers report that nucleated cell counts were estimated from reference gene primer amplification. Profiled with immunoSEQ multiplex PCR; TCRdb holds only in-frame clones, not every one. D and trimming come from the DNA, and the V and J calls and clone size come from that table. The sample carries 200,000 to 300,000 clones, around nine tenths recorded once. The receptor comes from a man aged 30 to 45 with active or convalescent COVID-19. The V gene is TRBV5-1, the J gene TRBJ1-1, with D possibly matching TRBD1 (5 bases). Sequenced: peripheral blood. The CDR3 DNA reads TGCGCCAGCAGCTTGGCCGGCGTCAGGGCGGACACTGAAGCTTTCTTT. It codes for CASSLAGVRADTEAFF. Together with reference TRBV5-1 and TRBJ1-1, the CDR3 gives the full variable domain: KAGVTQTPRYLIKTRGQQVTLSCSPISGHRSVSWYQQTPGQGLQFLFEYFSETQRNKGNFPGRFSGRQFSNSRSEMNVSTLELGDSALYLCASSLAGVRADTEAFFGQGTRLTVV.